This section outlines one T cell receptor beta chain sequence together with its context. This clone has only a few counts. The clone's antigen remains unknown. Base qualities are not recorded, but no much larger clone differs from it by a single base. TCRbeta CDR3 regions were amplified from genomic DNA using the immunoSEQ Assay, a bias-controlled multiplex PCR. The authors' analysis ran thus. Nucleated cell counts per sample were estimated from amplification of reference gene primers within the assay. Sequence reads were collapsed and filtered to measure the absolute abundance of every unique TCRbeta CDR3 rearrangement. For each sample, productive Simpson clonality was calculated as the square root of Simpson's diversity index across productive rearrangements. TCRdb stores this immuneACCESS table with in-frame sequences only. Part of the clones is absent; in the studies checked, under half of the shortfall reflects unresolved V genes, and no reason is known for the rest. D and trimming were read from the DNA, whereas the V and J calls and clone size are those reported in that table. For this sample the table gives over 200,000 clones, of which 89% were detected only once. The ten largest clones represent 5.5% to 8% of the sample.

This sample stems from a study of blood T cell repertoires in COVID-19 (dated by TCRdb to between 2020 and 2021). With regard to the full study: Samples from collaborators originated in the United States, Italy and Spain and spanned both the acute and convalescent phases of COVID-19. The repertoires were released in a freely available public database intended as a resource for research on the immune response to SARS-CoV-2. The material from the prospective study consisted of cDNA or gDNA derived from T cells, B-cell-depleted T cells, or PBMCs. The sample metadata nearly always contained a de-identified subject ID, COVID-19 status, age in years and sex. Where HLA class I and class II types were available, the types were taken from metadata supplied by the sample provider, not from assay-based typing. Subjects who had been exposed to COVID-19, were actively infected with it, or had recovered from it provided the deeply sampled blood TCRbeta repertoires that made up the dataset. The samples were drawn from the first 160 participants of the ongoing ImmuneRACE study and from 950 to 1,500 subjects provided by 6 global collaborators.

Samples from volunteer blood donors who had recovered from COVID-19 were contributed by a second Seattle source. Whole blood was collected in K2EDTA tubes by collaborating institutions according to the institutions' own protocols. Collaborator samples were shipped for TCRbeta analysis as frozen whole blood, isolated PBMCs, or DNA extracted from either sample type. Broader findings and caveats from the paper: The amount of clinical and demographic metadata varied by source and participant and was provided uncurated.

Including the terminal cysteine and phenylalanine, the CDR3 comprises 17 residues. The CDR3 DNA has 51 bases and is translated from base 1. From the germline V gene, CDR1 is KGHSH and CDR2 is LQKENI. V trim: 1 base; J trim: 4 bases; unmatched bases: 10. The sample consisted of peripheral blood. The chain couples TRBV18 to TRBJ2-5; 9 bases in between match TRBD1. The TCR comes from a man aged 55 to 69 who had recovered from COVID-19. Here the CDR3 is given as CASSPRLRTGVGETQYF. The sequenced DNA is TGTGCCAGCTCACCACGATTGAGGACAGGGGTAGGAGAGACCCAGTACTTC.